The TCR beta chain under discussion was sequenced for a study of T cell clonality in common variable immunodeficiency. Most patients and controls had Caucasian heritage. The table lists this clone with a few counts. What it binds is not known. At one end, the junction sequence differs from germline, possibly due to a read error. The sequence runs out 3 residues before the end of the CDR3; the remainder is reconstructed from the germline J gene. Other DNA sequences in the same sample also yield this CDR3. TCRdb's table, derived via immunoSEQ multiplex PCR, lists solely in-frame clones and lacks some. The repertoire shows about 60,000 clones, none seen only once; the top ten take over 1.5%. General study findings and limits: Shared TCRbeta clones were fewer between CVID subjects than controls. Fewer deletions and N-nucleotide insertions were reportedly seen in common variable immunodeficiency TCR beta sequences.

The CDR3 consists of 17 residues. Germline V CDR1 and CDR2: SGHVS, FQNEAQ. The TCR originated in a person aged 18 to 75 in good health. The chain carries TRBV7-8 and TRBJ1-5; 11 bases are a match to TRBD1. The specimen was peripheral blood mononuclear cells. CDR3 residues: CASSSLEGQGANQPQHF. CDR3 bases read: TGTGCCAGCAGCTCCCTCGAAGGACAGGGGGCAAATCAACCC.